This paragraph covers one T cell receptor beta chain sequence. This entry is derived from a study of technical replicates of blood from several donors. V was shortened by 7 bases and J by 7 bases, with 14 bases between the two germline ends. Germline values: CDR1 SGHAT, CDR2 FQNNGV. The CDR3 has 13 residues. The assay was immunoSEQ multiplex PCR, and TCRdb's table has in-frame clones only and misses some. The sample consists of 100,000 or so clones, approximately 96% of them appearing once. Sequencing was performed on T cells isolated from PBMCs. The rearrangement uses TRBV11-2 and TRBJ2-1; tentatively, D is TRBD2 (6 bases). This TCR was recovered from a human donor in good health. CDR3 in DNA: TGTGCCAGCAAGGATGGGACTGAAAATGAGCAGTTCTTC. Translation: CASKDGTENEQFF.